This T cell receptor beta chain was recovered during a study of blood T cells in healthy people across ages. Study background: About one barcoded beta molecule per two T cells was the capture yield of template switching.

Investigators took about 10 milliliters of peripheral blood from every donor. Germline-derived CDR1 and CDR2 are SGHRS and YFSETQ. The CDR3 sequence is 15 residues long. A second PCR, run for roughly 7 to 12 cycles, used a sample-barcoded 5' primer plus a J-beta primer mix. Each cDNA molecule, via a template-switch adaptor with 12 random nucleotides, was tagged. TCRdb processed the 5' RACE reads anew with MiXCR; each CDR3 protein has one entry. Among about 680,000 distinct CDR3 sequences, around 49% were seen once, and the ten largest hold roughly 30%. Study observations and caveats: Long-lived donors exceeded aged donors in naive CD4+ cells and diversity.

Only one count was recorded for this clonotype. Antigen specificity is unknown. A read error may account for a junction end that differs from germline. The sequenced sample was blood. The V call is TRBV5-1, the J call TRBJ2-6, with a possible D match to TRBD1 (5 bases). The source is a woman aged 55-75 years in good health. Here the CDR3 DNA reads TGCGCCAGCAGCTTGGGGGCAGCTGGGGCCAACGTCCCGACTTTC. Residues: CASSLGAAGANVPTF.